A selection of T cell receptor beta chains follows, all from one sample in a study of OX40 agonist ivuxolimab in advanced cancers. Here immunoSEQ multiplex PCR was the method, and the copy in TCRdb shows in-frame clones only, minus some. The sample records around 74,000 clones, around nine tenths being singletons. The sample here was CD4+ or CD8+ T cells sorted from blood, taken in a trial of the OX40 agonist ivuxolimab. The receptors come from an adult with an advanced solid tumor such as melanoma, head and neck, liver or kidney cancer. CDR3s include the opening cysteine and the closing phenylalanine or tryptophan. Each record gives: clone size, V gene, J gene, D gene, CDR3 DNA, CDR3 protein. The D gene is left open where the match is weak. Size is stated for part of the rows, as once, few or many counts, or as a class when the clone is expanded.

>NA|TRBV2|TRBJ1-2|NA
TGTGCCAGCAATAACTATGGCTACACCTTC
CASNNYGYTF
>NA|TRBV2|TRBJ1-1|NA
TGTGCCAGCAGGATGACAAGGAACACTGAAGCTTTCTTT
CASRMTRNTEAFF
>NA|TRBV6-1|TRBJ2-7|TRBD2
TGTGCCAGCAGTGCAATCGGGACTAGCGGAGACTACGAGCAGTACTTC
CASSAIGTSGDYEQYF
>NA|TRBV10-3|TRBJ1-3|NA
TGTGCCATCAGATTTACAGGGACTGGAAACACCATATATTTT
CAIRFTGTGNTIYF
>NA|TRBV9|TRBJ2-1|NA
TGTGCCAGCAGCGTAGAATCCGGGAGCTCCTACAATGAGCAGTTCTTC
CASSVESGSSYNEQFF
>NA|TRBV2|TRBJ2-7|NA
TGTGCCAGCAGGGGAGAAGAGACCAGGGGCCTTAAGTCATCGCAGTACTTC
CASRGEETRGLKSSQYF
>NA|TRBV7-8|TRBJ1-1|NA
TGTGCCAGCAGCTTAGACGTTTGGCAGGCGAACACTGAAGCTTTCTTT
CASSLDVWQANTEAFF
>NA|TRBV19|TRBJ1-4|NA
TGTGCCAGTAGTAAAGCCAGTGCAACTAATGAAAAACTGTTTTTT
CASSKASATNEKLFF
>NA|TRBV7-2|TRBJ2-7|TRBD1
TGTGCCAGCAACATTGGGACAGGCTACTACGAGCAGTACTTC
CASNIGTGYYEQYF
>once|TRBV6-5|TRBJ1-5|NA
TGTGCCAGCAGTTACGAAAGAAATCAGCCCCAGCATTTT
CASSYERNQPQHF
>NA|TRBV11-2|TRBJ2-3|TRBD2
TGTGCCAGCAGCCCGGGGACTAGCGGGACCACAGATACGCAGTATTTT
CASSPGTSGTTDTQYF
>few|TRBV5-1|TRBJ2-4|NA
TGCGCCAGCAGCGAGGAGCCAGCCAAAAACATTCAGTACTTC
CASSEEPAKNIQYF
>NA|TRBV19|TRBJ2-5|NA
TGTGCCAGTAGTGGACCGCCCGGGGGAGAGACCCAGTACTTC
CASSGPPGGETQYF
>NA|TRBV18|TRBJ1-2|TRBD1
TGTGCCAGCTCACCACAACAGGGGGTACTCCTCTATGGCTACACCTTC
CASSPQQGVLLYGYTF
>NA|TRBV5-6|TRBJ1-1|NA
TGTGCCAGCAGCTGGAGTTCCGCCATGAACACTGAAGCTTTCTTT
CASSWSSAMNTEAFF
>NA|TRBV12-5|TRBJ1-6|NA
TGTGCTAGTGGTTTGGGAGGATTCGATCCGTATTCACCCCTCCACTTT
CASGLGGFDPYSPLHF
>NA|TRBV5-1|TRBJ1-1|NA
TGCGCCAGCAGTAGGGACCGACCGGGCACTGAAGCTTTCTTT
CASSRDRPGTEAFF
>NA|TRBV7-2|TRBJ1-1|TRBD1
TGTGCCACCCGACAGGGGTTGAACACTGAAGCTTTCTTT
CATRQGLNTEAFF
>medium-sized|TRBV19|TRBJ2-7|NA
TGTGCCAGTAGTTTGTCTAGCAGCCATTCCTACGAGCAGTACTTC
CASSLSSSHSYEQYF
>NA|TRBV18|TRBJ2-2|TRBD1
TGTGCCAGCTCACCACAAGGACAGGGGGCTGGCACCGGGGAGCTGTTTTTT
CASSPQGQGAGTGELFF
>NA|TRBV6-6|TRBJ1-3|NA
TGTGCCAGCAGTTACTCGTCATCTGGAAACACCATATATTTT
CASSYSSSGNTIYF
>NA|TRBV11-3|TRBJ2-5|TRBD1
TGTGCCAGCAGCTTAGGAAACAGGGGCGGGGAGACCCAGTACTTC
CASSLGNRGGETQYF
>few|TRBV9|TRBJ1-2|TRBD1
TGTGCCAGCAGCGTAGCGGATGGTCCGGGACAGGGAGGCGGCTACACCTTC
CASSVADGPGQGGGYTF
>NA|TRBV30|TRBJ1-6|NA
TGTGCCTGGACCCACCTGGACAGTCAAAATTCACCCCTCCACTTT
CAWTHLDSQNSPLHF
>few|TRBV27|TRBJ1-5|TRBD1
TGTGCCAGCAGTTTCAACCGGGACAGGGATCAGCCCCAGCATTTT
CASSFNRDRDQPQHF
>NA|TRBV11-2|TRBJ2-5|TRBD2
TGTGCCAGCAGCGTCAATAGCGGGGGGGCCTTAGAGACCCAGTACTTC
CASSVNSGGALETQYF
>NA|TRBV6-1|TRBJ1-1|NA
TGTGCCAGCGGGCCTGACATGAACACTGAAGCTTTCTTT
CASGPDMNTEAFF
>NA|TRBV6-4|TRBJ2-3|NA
TGTGCCAGCAGTGCCCCTCGCTGGGGCACAGATACGCAGTATTTT
CASSAPRWGTDTQYF
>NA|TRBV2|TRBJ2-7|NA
TGTGCCAGCAGTCAGGGGCCCTCCTACGAGCAGTACTTC
CASSQGPSYEQYF
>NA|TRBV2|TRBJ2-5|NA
TGTGCCAGCAGTGAACGGGGTCTCGCGGAGACCCAGTACTTC
CASSERGLAETQYF
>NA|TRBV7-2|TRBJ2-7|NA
TGTGCCAGCACCCACTTCGGGGGTCATTACGAGCAGTACTTC
CASTHFGGHYEQYF
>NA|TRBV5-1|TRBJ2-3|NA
TGCGCCAGCAGCTTGGTGGGGAGTAGTGGCACAGATACGCAGTATTTT
CASSLVGSSGTDTQYF
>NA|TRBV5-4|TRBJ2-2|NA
TGTGCCAGCAAGACTGGCCAGGGTGGAGTTGGCACCGGGGAGCTGTTTTTT
CASKTGQGGVGTGELFF
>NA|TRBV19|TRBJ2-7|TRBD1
TGTGCCAGTAGTAAGGTACAGGGGATCTCCTACGAGCAGTACTTC
CASSKVQGISYEQYF
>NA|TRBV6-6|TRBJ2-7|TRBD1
TGTGCCAGCAGTTGGCTGACAGGGGGAACCGAGCAGTACTTC
CASSWLTGGTEQYF
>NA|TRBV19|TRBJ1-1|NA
TGTGCCAGTAGTATAAATGGCGAGGGCACTGAAGCTTTCTTT
CASSINGEGTEAFF
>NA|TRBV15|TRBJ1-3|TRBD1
TGTGCCACCAGCAGGTCGACAGGGGGCAGAGGTGGAAACACCATATATTTT
CATSRSTGGRGGNTIYF
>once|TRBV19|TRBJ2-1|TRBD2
TGTGCCAGCTCAAATTGGGGCCCGCCTAGCGGGAGTCCATCCTACAATGAGCAGTTCTTC
CASSNWGPPSGSPSYNEQFF
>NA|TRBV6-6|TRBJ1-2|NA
TGTGCCAGCACCCAGGGATATGGCTACACCTTC
CASTQGYGYTF
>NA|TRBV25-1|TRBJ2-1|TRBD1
TGTGCCAGCAGTGCCCTTGGGGGGGACAGGGGATGGGTTAATGAGCAGTTCTTC
CASSALGGDRGWVNEQFF
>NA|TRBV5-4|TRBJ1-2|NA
TGTGCCAGCAGCAGGCCAGGGAACTATGGCTACACCTTC
CASSRPGNYGYTF
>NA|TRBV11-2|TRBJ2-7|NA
TGTGCCAGCAGCCCACAATACTCCTACGAGCAGTACTTC
CASSPQYSYEQYF
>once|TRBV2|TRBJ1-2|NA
TGTGCCAGCAGTGACCGAGGGACCAACTATGGCTACACCTTC
CASSDRGTNYGYTF
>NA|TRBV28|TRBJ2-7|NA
TGTGCCAGCAGTTTAGGAGGAGCGGTCTCCTACGAGCAGTACTTC
CASSLGGAVSYEQYF
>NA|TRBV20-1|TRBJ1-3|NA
TGCAGTGCCCTCGGAAACACCATATATTTT
CSALGNTIYF
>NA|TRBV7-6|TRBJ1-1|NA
TGTGCCAGCAGCTCCCAATCGAACACTGAAGCTTTCTTT
CASSSQSNTEAFF
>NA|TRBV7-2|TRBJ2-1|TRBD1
TGTGCCAGCAGCTTCCCAAACAGGGGAGATGAGCAGTTCTTC
CASSFPNRGDEQFF
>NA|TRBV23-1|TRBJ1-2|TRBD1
TGCGCCAGCAGACCGATCCCCCTTGGGGACAGGGGGCAGGGTAGCTATGGCTACACCTTC
CASRPIPLGDRGQGSYGYTF
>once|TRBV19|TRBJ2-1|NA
TGTGCCAGTAGTAGGTCCAGCTCCTACAATGAGCAGTTCTTC
CASSRSSSYNEQFF
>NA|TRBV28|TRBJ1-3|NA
TGTGCCAGCAGCTCTTCCCAGGGCTCTGGAAACACCATATATTTT
CASSSSQGSGNTIYF
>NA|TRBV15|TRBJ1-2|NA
TGTGCCACCGGCTTGGGCGTCAGGGCTAACTATGGCTACACCTTC
CATGLGVRANYGYTF
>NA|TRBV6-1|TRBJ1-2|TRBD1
TGTGCCAGCAGGGACTATGGACAGGGGGGTGATGGCTACACCTTC
CASRDYGQGGDGYTF
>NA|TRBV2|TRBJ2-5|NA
TGTGCCAGCAGTAGGGACCAAGCGGAGACCCAGTACTTC
CASSRDQAETQYF
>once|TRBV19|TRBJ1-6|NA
TGTGCCAGTAGTGGAGGGTCGACCGACGTGGGTTCACCCCTCCACTTT
CASSGGSTDVGSPLHF
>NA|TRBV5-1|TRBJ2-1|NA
TGCGCCAGCAGCTTGCAGGGAGGCAATGAGCAGTTCTTC
CASSLQGGNEQFF
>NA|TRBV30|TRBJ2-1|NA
TGTGCCTGGGGGAGAGTCGATCCCAACAATGAGCAGTTCTTC
CAWGRVDPNNEQFF
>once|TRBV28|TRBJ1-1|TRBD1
TGTGCCAGCAGTACAGGGGTCCGGAACACTGAAGCTTTCTTT
CASSTGVRNTEAFF